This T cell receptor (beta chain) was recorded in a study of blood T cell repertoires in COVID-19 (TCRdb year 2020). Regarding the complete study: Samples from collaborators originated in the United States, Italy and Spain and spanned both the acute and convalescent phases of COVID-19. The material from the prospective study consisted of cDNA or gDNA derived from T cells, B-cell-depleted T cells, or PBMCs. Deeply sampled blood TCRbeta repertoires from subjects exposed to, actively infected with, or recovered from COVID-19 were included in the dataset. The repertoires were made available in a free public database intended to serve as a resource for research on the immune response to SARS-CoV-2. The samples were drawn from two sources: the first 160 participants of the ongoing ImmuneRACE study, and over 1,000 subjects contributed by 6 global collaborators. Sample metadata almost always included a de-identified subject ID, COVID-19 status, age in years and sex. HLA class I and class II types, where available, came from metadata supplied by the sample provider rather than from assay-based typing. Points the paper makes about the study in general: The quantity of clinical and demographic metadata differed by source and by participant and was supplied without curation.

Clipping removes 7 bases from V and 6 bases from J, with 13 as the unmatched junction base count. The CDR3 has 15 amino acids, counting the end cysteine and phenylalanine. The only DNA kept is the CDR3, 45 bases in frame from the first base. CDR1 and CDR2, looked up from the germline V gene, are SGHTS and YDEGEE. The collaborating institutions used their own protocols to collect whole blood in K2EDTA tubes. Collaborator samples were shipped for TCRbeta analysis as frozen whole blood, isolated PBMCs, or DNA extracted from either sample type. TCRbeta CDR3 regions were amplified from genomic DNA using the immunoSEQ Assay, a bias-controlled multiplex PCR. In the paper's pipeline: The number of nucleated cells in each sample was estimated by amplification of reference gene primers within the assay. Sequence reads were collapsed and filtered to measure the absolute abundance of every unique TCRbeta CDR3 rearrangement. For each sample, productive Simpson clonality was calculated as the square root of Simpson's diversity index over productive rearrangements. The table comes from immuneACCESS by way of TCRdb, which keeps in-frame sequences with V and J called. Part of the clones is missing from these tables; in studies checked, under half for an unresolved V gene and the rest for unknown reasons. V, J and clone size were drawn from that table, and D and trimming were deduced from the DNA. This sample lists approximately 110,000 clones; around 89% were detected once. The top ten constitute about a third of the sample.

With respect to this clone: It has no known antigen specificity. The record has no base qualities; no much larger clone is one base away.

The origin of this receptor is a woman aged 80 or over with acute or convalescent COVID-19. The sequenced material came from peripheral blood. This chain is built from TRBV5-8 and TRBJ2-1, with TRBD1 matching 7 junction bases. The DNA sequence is TGTGCCAGCCCGAGGGGGACAGTGGGTGCCAATGAGCAGTTCTTC. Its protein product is CASPRGTVGANEQFF.